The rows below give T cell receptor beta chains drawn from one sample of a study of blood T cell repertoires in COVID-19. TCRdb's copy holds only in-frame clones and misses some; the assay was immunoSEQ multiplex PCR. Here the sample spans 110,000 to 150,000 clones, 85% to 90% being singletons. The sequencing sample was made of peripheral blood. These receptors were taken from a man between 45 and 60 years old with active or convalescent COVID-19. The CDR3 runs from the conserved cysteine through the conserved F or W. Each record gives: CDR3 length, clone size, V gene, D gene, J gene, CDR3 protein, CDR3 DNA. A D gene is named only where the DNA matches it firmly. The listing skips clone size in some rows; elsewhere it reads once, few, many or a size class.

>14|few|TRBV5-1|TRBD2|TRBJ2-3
CASSLAAYTDTQYF
TGCGCCAGCAGCCTAGCGGCGTACACAGATACGCAGTATTTT
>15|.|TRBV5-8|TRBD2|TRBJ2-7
CASSIGTSGIYEQYF
TGTGCCAGCAGCATAGGGACTAGCGGGATCTACGAGCAGTACTTC
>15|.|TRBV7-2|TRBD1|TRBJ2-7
CASSFPGTGSYEQYF
TGTGCCAGCAGCTTCCCCGGGACAGGTTCCTACGAGCAGTACTTC
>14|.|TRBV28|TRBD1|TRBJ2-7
CASSLSGQGYEQYF
TGTGCCAGCAGTTTGTCGGGACAGGGCTACGAGCAGTACTTC
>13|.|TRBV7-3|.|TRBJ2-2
CASSSSNTGELFF
TGTGCCAGCAGCTCTTCGAACACCGGGGAGCTGTTTTTT
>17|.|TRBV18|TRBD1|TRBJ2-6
CASSPGSGGMGANVLTF
TGTGCCAGCTCACCAGGGTCAGGGGGTATGGGGGCCAACGTCCTGACTTTC
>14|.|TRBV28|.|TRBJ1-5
CASSFGGINQPQHF
TGTGCCAGCAGTTTCGGGGGGATCAATCAGCCCCAGCATTTT
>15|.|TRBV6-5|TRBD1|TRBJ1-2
CASSPGQGADYGYTF
TGTGCCAGCAGCCCCGGACAGGGGGCGGACTATGGCTACACCTTC
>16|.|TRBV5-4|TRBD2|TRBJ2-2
CASSYGLAVPAGELFF
TGTGCCAGCAGCTATGGACTAGCTGTTCCGGCCGGGGAGCTGTTTTTT
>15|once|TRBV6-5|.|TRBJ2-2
CASSPGGLNTGELFF
TGTGCCAGCAGTCCAGGGGGGTTAAACACCGGGGAGCTGTTTTTT
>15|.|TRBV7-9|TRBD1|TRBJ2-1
CASRPGQGARNEQFF
TGTGCCAGCAGACCGGGACAGGGGGCAAGGAATGAGCAGTTCTTC
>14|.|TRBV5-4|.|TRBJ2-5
CASSPAEGGETQYF
TGTGCCAGCAGCCCGGCCGAAGGAGGGGAGACCCAGTACTTC
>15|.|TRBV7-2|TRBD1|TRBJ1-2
CASSLDLDRATGYTF
TGTGCCAGCAGCTTAGACCTGGACAGGGCCACCGGCTACACCTTC
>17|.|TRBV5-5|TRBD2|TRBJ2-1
CASSLAPSSGRLGEQFF
TGTGCCAGCAGCTTGGCTCCTTCTAGCGGGAGGCTTGGCGAGCAGTTCTTC
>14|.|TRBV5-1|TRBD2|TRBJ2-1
CASNAGGQYNEQFF
TGCGCCAGCAACGCGGGAGGGCAATACAATGAGCAGTTCTTC
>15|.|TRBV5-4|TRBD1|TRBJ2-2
CASSTGQFHTGELFF
TGTGCCAGCAGCACGGGACAGTTCCACACCGGGGAGCTGTTTTTT
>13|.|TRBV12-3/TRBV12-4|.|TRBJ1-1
CASSSGVQAEAFF
TGTGCCAGCAGTTCGGGAGTTCAGGCTGAAGCTTTCTTT
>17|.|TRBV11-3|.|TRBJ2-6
CASSLSGAGAGANVLTF
TGTGCCAGCAGCTTGTCAGGGGCTGGGGCTGGGGCCAACGTCCTGACTTTC
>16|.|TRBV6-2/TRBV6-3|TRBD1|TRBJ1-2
CASSPGTGGPSYGYTF
TGTGCCAGCAGTCCCGGGACAGGGGGCCCGAGCTATGGCTACACCTTC
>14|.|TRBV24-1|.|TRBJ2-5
CATSDFGGAETQYF
TGTGCCACCAGTGATTTCGGGGGAGCAGAGACCCAGTACTTC
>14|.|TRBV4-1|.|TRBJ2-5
CASSQEGGVVTQYF
TGCGCCAGCAGCCAAGAGGGAGGTGTTGTGACCCAGTACTTC
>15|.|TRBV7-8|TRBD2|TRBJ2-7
CASSLGGTRLGEQYF
TGTGCCAGCAGTTTAGGCGGGACTAGGTTGGGCGAGCAGTACTTC
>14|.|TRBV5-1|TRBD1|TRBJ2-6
CASADRVGANVLTF
TGCGCCAGCGCTGACAGGGTTGGGGCCAACGTCCTGACTTTC